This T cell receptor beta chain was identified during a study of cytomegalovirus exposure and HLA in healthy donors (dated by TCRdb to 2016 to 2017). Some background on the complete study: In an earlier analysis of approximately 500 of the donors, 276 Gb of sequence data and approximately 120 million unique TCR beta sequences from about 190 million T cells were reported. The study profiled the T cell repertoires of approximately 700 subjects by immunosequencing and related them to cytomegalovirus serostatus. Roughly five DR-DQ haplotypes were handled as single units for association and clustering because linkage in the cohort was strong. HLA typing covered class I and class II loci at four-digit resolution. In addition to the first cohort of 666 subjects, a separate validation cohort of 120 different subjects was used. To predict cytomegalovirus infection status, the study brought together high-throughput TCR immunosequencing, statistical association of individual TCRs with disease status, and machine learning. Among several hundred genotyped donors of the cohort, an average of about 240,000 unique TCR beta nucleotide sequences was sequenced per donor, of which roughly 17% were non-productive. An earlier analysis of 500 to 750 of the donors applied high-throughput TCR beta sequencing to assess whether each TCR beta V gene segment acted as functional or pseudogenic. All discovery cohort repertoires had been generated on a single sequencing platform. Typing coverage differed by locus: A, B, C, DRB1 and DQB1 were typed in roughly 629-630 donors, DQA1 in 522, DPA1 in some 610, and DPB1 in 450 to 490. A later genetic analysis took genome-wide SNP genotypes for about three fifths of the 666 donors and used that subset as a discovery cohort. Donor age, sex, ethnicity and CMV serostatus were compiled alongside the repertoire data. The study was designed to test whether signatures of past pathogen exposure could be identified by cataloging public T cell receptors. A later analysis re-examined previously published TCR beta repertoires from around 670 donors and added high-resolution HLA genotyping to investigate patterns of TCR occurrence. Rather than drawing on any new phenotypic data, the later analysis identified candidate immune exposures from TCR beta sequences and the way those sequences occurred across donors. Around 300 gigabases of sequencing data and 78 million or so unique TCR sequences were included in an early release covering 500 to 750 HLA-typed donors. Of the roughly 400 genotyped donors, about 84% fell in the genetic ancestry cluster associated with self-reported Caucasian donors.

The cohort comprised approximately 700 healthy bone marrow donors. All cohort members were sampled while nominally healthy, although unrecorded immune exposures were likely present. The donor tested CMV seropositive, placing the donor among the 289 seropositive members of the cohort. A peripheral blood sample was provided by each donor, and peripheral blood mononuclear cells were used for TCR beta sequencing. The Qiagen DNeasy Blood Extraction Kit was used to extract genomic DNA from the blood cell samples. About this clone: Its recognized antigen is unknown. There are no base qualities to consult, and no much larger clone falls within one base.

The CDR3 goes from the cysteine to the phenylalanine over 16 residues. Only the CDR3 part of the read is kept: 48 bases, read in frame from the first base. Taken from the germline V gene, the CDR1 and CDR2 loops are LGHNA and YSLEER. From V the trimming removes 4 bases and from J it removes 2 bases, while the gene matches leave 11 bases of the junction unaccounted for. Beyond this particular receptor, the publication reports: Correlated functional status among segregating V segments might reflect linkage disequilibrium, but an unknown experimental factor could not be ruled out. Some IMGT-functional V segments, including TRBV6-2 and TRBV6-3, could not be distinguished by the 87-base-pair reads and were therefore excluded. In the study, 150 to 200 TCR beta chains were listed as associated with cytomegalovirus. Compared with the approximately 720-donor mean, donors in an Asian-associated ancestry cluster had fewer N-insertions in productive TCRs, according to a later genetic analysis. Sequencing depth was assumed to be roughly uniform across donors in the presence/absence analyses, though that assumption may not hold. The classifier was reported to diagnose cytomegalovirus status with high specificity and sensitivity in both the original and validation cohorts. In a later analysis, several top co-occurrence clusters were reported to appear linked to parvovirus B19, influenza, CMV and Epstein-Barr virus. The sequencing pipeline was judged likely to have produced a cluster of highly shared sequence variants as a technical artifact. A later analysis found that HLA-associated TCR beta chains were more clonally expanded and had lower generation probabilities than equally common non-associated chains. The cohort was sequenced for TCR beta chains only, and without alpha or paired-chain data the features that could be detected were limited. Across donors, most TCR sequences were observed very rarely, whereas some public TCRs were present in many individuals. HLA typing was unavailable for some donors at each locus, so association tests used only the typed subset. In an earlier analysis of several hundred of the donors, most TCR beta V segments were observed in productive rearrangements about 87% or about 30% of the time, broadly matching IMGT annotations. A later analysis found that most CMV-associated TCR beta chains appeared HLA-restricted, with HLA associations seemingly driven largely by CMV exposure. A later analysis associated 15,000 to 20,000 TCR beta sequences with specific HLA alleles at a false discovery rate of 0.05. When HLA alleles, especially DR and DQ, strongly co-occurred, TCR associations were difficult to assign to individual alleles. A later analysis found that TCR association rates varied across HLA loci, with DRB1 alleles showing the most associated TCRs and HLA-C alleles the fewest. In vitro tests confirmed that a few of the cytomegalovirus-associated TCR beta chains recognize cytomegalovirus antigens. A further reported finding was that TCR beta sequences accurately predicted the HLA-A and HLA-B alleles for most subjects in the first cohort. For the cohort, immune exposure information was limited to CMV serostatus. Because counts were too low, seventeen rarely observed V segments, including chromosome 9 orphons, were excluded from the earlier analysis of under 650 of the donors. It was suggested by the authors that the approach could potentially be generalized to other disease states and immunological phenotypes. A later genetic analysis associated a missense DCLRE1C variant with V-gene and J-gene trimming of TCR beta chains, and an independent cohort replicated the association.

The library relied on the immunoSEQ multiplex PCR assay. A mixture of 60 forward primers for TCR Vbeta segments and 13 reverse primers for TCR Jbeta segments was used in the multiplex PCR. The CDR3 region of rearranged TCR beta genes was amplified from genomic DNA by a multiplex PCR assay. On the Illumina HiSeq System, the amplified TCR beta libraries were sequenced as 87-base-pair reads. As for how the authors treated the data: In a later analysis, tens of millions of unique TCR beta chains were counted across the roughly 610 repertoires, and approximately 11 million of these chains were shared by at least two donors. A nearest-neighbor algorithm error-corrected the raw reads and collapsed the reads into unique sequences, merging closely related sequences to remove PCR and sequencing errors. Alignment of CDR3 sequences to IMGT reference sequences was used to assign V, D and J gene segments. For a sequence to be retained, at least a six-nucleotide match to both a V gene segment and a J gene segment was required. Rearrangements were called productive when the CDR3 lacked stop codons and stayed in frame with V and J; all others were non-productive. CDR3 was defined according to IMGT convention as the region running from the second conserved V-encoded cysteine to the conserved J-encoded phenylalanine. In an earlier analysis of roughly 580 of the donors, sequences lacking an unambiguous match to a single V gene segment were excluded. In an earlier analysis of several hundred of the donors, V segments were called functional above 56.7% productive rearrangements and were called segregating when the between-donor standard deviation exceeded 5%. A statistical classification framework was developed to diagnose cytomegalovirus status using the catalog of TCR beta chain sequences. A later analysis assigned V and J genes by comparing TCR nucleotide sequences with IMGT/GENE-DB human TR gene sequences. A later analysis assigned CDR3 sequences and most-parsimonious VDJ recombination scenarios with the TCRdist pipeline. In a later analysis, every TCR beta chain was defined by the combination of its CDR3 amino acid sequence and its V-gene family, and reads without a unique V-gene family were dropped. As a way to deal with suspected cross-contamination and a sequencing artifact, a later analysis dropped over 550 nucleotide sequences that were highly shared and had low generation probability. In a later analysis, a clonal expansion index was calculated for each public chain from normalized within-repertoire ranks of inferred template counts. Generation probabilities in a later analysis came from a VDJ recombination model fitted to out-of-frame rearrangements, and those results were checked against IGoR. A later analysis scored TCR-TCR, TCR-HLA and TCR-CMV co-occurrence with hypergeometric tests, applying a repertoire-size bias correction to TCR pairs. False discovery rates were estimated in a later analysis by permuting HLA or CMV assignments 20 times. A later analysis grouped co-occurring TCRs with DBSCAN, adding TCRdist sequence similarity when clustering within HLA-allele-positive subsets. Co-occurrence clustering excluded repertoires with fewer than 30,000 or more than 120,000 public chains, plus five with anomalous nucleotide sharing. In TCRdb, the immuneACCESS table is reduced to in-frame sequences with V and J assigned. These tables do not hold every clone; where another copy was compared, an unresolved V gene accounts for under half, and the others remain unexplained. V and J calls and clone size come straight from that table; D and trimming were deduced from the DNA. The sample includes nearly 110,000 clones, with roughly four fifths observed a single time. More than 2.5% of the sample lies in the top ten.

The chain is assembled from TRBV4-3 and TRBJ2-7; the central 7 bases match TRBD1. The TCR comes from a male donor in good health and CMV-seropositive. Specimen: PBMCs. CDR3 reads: CASSPSVGGGTYEQYF. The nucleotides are TGCGCCAGCAGCCCAAGCGTAGGGGGCGGTACCTACGAGCAGTACTTC.